Here is one T cell receptor (beta chain) with its context. This sample is drawn from a study of shared T cell receptors in the human thymus. CDR3 length equals 19 residues. The germline V gene encodes CDR1 SGHNT and CDR2 YYREEE (reference sequence). Trimming pared 3 bases from V and 2 bases from J, leaving 21 bases between. Repertoires were generated with immunoSEQ multiplex PCR, while TCRdb's copy carries only in-frame clones and drops some. The sample comprises 720,000 or so clones, roughly 85% of which are singletons, and more than 0.008% rests with the top ten. These data also featured in a second study, about human thymus T cells. From that study: Infants, healthy and Finnish, who were having corrective surgery for congenital heart defects served as donors. From resections taken during corrective heart surgery, the thymus tissue was obtained. Apparent bias marked the V and J gene usage of thymic and blood repertoires.

The sample was thymocytes. V usage is TRBV5-4 and J usage is TRBJ1-6; TRBD1 is a possible D gene (6 bases). The TCR originated in a girl under two years old with a congenital heart defect. The CDR3 reads CASSSLPPRGGTYNSPLHF. In DNA, the CDR3 is TGTGCCAGCAGCTCTTTACCCCCAAGGGGGGGCACCTATAATTCACCCCTCCACTTT.